Presented here are 14 T cell receptor beta chains from one specimen sequenced in a study of blood T cell repertoires in COVID-19. Clones were read by immunoSEQ multiplex PCR, and TCRdb kept only the in-frame ones, dropping some. Here the sample spans around 7,700 clones, approximately 86% being singletons. The source material was peripheral blood. These receptors were collected from a woman aged 45-59 years with active or convalescent COVID-19.

The rearrangement uses TRBV7-2 and TRBJ2-1; a possible D gene is TRBD1 (5 bases). V was shortened by 3 bases and J by 1 base, with 10 bases between the two germline ends. The CDR3 loop spans 15 amino acids. The germline V gene has CDR1 SGHTA and CDR2 FQGNSA. In nucleotides, the CDR3 is TGTGCCAGCAGCTTCGGCACAGGTTCCTACAATGAGCAGTTCTTC. It encodes CASSFGTGSYNEQFF.

The chain links TRBV6-5 to TRBJ1-2; possibly TRBD1 for D (6 bases). The CDR3 covers 13 residues. The germline V and J ends were trimmed by 2 bases and 8 bases, with 12 bases remaining between them. Germline values: CDR1 MNHEY, CDR2 SVGAGI. The CDR3 here is CASSYLRGGGYTF. The CDR3 DNA reads TGTGCCAGCAGTTACCTCAGGGGTGGAGGCTACACCTTC.

The chain joins TRBV5-1 to TRBJ1-3; D unclear. The V end lost 0 bases, the J end lost 3 bases, and 4 bases lay between the germline ends. Germline loops: CDR1 SGHRS, CDR2 YFSETQ. This CDR3 has 13 residues. The chain's CDR3 is CASSLDSGNTIYF. In DNA, the CDR3 is TGCGCCAGCAGCTTGGACAGTGGAAACACCATATATTTT. Filled out from reference TRBV5-1 and TRBJ1-3, the complete variable domain reads KAGVTQTPRYLIKTRGQQVTLSCSPISGHRSVSWYQQTPGQGLQFLFEYFSETQRNKGNFPGRFSGRQFSNSRSEMNVSTLELGDSALYLCASSLDSGNTIYFGEGSWLTVV.

This chain links TRBV7-8 with TRBJ2-1; the match to TRBD2 covers 10 bases. The V gene's germline CDR1 is SGHVS and CDR2 FQNEAQ. V lost 7 bases, J lost 8 bases, and 23 bases stayed unmatched. This CDR3 region has 19 residues. CDR3 bases: TGTGCCAGCACCAAACATTGGTTAGCGGGAGGAGGGATAGGCGATGAGCAGTTCTTC. Encoded protein: CASTKHWLAGGGIGDEQFF.

The genes are TRBV2 and TRBJ1-4; D gene unclear. V was shortened by 8 bases and J by 5 bases, with 12 bases between the two germline ends. This CDR3 has 13 residues. The V gene's germline CDR1 is SNHLY and CDR2 FYNNEI. This CDR3 reads CASRSPGNEKLFF. Written as DNA, the CDR3 is TGTGCCAGCCGGAGCCCGGGGAATGAAAAACTGTTTTTT.

This chain links TRBV11-3 with TRBJ2-1; 7 bases map to TRBD1. The CDR3 consists of 16 residues. Germline trimming cut 1 base from V and 2 bases from J; bases unmatched to any gene: 5. CDR1 is SGHNT, CDR2 YENEEA, per germline. The CDR3 loop is CASSLATGLAYNEQFF. In nucleotides, the CDR3 is TGTGCCAGCAGCTTAGCGACAGGGCTTGCCTACAATGAGCAGTTCTTC.

In nucleotides, the CDR3 is TGTGCCAGCAGCTCACAGGGACAGGGGGCTGGTCAGCCCCAGCATTTT. This sequence encodes CASSSQGQGAGQPQHF. The rearrangement uses TRBV7-2 and TRBJ1-5, with 12 bases matching TRBD1. Unmatched junction bases numbered 7, after V lost 4 bases and J lost 6 bases. The CDR3 has 16 residues. The germline CDR1 and CDR2 sequences are SGHTA and FQGNSA. Looking up the rest from reference TRBV7-2 and TRBJ1-5 gives the full variable domain: GAGVSQSPSNKVTEKGKDVELRCDPISGHTALYWYRQSLGQGLEFLIYFQGNSAPDKSGLPSDRFSAERTGGSVSTLTIQRTQQEDSAVYLCASSSQGQGAGQPQHFGDGTRLSIL.

The chain has TRBV12-3 or TRBV12-4 and TRBJ2-3; D unclear. The CDR3 totals 13 residues. V was trimmed by 3 bases and J by 4 bases, leaving 8 bases between them. The CDR3 sequence: CASSFVASDTQYF. The CDR3 DNA follows: TGTGCCAGCAGTTTTGTGGCATCAGATACGCAGTATTTT.

This rearrangement joins TRBV5-4 to TRBJ2-5; a weak D match, TRBD2 (6 bases). The germline V gene encodes CDR1 SGHNT and CDR2 YYREEE (reference sequence). The germline V and J ends were trimmed by 4 bases and 3 bases, with 16 bases remaining between them. This CDR3 is 15 amino acids long. The CDR3 DNA reads as TGTGCCAGCAGCGTCAAGCTGGGCGGGGAAGAGACCCAGTACTTC. Translation gives CASSVKLGGEETQYF.

The CDR3 spells CASSIYGGVSEKLFF. The CDR3 DNA is TGTGCCAGTAGTATTTATGGGGGGGTGAGCGAAAAACTGTTTTTT. The chain recombines TRBV19 with TRBJ1-4; D may be TRBD1 (5 bases). CDR3 length equals 15 residues. Germline V gene data show CDR1 as LNHDA and CDR2 as SQIVND (reference sequence). The V end lost 3 bases, the J end lost 8 bases, and 16 bases lay between the germline ends. The full variable domain, completed using reference TRBV19 and TRBJ1-4, is DGGITQSPKYLFRKEGQNVTLSCEQNLNHDAMYWYRQDPGQGLRLIYYSQIVNDFQKGDIAEGYSVSREKKESFPLTVTSAQKNPTAFYLCASSIYGGVSEKLFFGSGTQLSVL.

This rearrangement joins TRBV15 to TRBJ1-1, with 7 bases lining up with TRBD1. Per the germline V gene, CDR1 is LNHNV and CDR2 is YYDKDF (reference sequence). J lost 9 bases, V lost 5 bases, and 9 bases had no gene match. There are 13 residues in the CDR3. The CDR3 reads CATSFTEQGKAFF. The CDR3 coding sequence is TGTGCCACCAGCTTTACGGAACAGGGGAAAGCTTTCTTT.

A few counts support this clone. J is TRBJ1-6 and V is TRBV5-8; 8 bases are a match to TRBD1. There are 15 residues in the CDR3. V trimming: 3 bases; J trimming: 5 bases; junction bases outside the gene matches: 4. Germline CDR1 reads SGHTS; CDR2 reads YDEGEE. This CDR3 reads CASSWGQADNSPLHF. The CDR3 DNA sequence: TGTGCCAGCAGCTGGGGACAGGCGGATAATTCACCCCTCCACTTT.

The CDR3 loop reads CASSFNPGQGNQPQHF. DNA of the CDR3: TGTGCCAGCAGCTTCAATCCGGGACAGGGCAATCAGCCCCAGCATTTT. This sequence joins TRBV7-8 and TRBJ1-5; 8 nucleotides match TRBD1. There are 16 residues in the CDR3. Germline-derived CDR1 and CDR2 are SGHVS and FQNEAQ. J gave up 2 bases and V 3 bases, and 6 bases lay outside the gene matches. The whole variable domain, remainder taken from reference TRBV7-8 and TRBJ1-5, is GAGVSQSPRYKVAKRGQDVALRCDPISGHVSLFWYQQALGQGPEFLTYFQNEAQLDKSGLPSDRFFAERPEGSVSTLKIQRTQQEDSAVYLCASSFNPGQGNQPQHFGDGTRLSIL.

Only one count was recorded for this clone. J is TRBJ1-6 and V is TRBV4-3, with TRBD1 identical over 8 bases. V gave up 4 bases and J gave up 9 bases; unmatched junction bases: 17. Germline CDR1 LGHNA, CDR2 YSLEER. The CDR3 totals 18 residues. CDR3: CASSPKGAGGGSGSPLHF. As DNA, the CDR3 is TGCGCCAGCAGCCCGAAGGGGGCAGGGGGCGGGAGTGGTTCACCCCTCCACTTT.